The 7 T cell receptor beta chains given below trace back to one sample, sequenced in a study of T cell responses to AZD1222 COVID-19 vaccine. Generated by immunoSEQ multiplex PCR, the TCRdb table keeps only in-frame clones and is missing some. The sample consists of tens of thousands of clones, about nine tenths of them appearing once. Source: peripheral blood, taken 28 days after the second AZD1222 dose. The receptors were sampled from an adult who received the AZD1222 COVID-19 vaccine.

This clone appeared a few times. The rearrangement joins TRBV6-2 or TRBV6-3 to TRBJ2-4, with 10 positions matching TRBD2. The germline CDR1 and CDR2 sequences are MNHEY and SVGEGT. Trimming removed 6 bases from V and 6 bases from J; junction bases left unmatched: 11. This CDR3 contains 16 residues. This CDR3 reads CASSPSGSAGINIQYF. DNA for the CDR3: TGTGCCAGCAGCCCTAGCGGGAGTGCCGGAATAAACATTCAGTACTTC.

This chain connects TRBV4-3 to TRBJ2-1; D may correspond to TRBD1 or TRBD2 (6 bases each). Germline values: CDR1 LGHNA, CDR2 YSLEER. This CDR3 spans 15 amino acids. Deletions cut 0 bases from V and 6 bases from J, with 12 bases between. The CDR3 protein is CASSQEGRGLNEQFF. CDR3 bases: TGCGCCAGCAGCCAAGAGGGCAGGGGACTCAATGAGCAGTTCTTC.

This clone was seen only once. The chain couples TRBV15 to TRBJ1-2; D call uncertain. Between the trimmed V and J ends, which lost 3 bases and 3 bases, there was a span of 14 bases. Per germline, CDR1 LNHNV and CDR2 YYDKDF (reference sequence). The CDR3 sequence is 15 residues long. CDR3 amino acids: CATSRGRGEDYGYTF. CDR3 nucleotide sequence: TGTGCCACCAGCAGGGGAAGAGGCGAGGACTATGGCTACACCTTC.

This chain links TRBV4-1 with TRBJ2-7; no definite D call. The germline V gene encodes CDR1 MGHRA and CDR2 YSYEKL. V dropped 0 bases and J dropped 0 bases, with 15 bases sitting between them. This CDR3 is 17 amino acids long. CDR3 DNA: TGCGCCAGCAGCCAAGATGGCCATCCAAACCCCTCCTACGAGCAGTACTTC. Its protein product is CASSQDGHPNPSYEQYF.

V usage is TRBV5-4 and J usage is TRBJ2-1, with TRBD2 matching over 8 bases. CDR1 is SGHNT and CDR2 is YYREEE in the germline V gene (reference sequence). With V trimmed by 3 bases and J by 4 bases, 6 bases remained unmatched. This CDR3 contains 15 residues. CDR3: CASSSGTSNYNEQFF. The CDR3 nucleotides read TGTGCCAGCAGCTCCGGGACTAGTAATTACAATGAGCAGTTCTTC.

The chain recombines TRBV6-5 with TRBJ1-1; D not resolved. The CDR3 has 14 amino acids. Deletions cut 6 bases from V and 1 base from J, with 12 bases between. Germline V gene sequence: CDR1 MNHEY, CDR2 SVGAGI. The CDR3 DNA reads as TGTGCCAGCAGGGTGCGACCGCCGAACACTGAAGCTTTCTTT. It codes for CASRVRPPNTEAFF.

The chain uses TRBV5-1 and TRBJ2-7, with 10 bases identical to TRBD2. The germline CDR1 and CDR2 sequences are SGHRS and YFSETQ. The CDR3 is made up of 14 amino acids. V lost 2 bases, J lost 4 bases, and 3 bases stayed unmatched. The CDR3 nucleotides read TGCGCCAGCAGCTTAACTAGCGGGAAGTACGAGCAGTACTTC. It encodes CASSLTSGKYEQYF.